Listed here are 15 T cell receptor beta chains from one sample, sequenced in a study of Ad26.COV2.S vaccination and SARS-CoV-2 variants. Some clones are missing from TCRdb's copy, which holds only in-frame ones; the method was immunoSEQ multiplex PCR. Of about 350,000 clones listed, more than 85% are singletons. Noted treatment: roughly 19 received Ad26.COV2.S at low or high dose, single or two shots; about 5 received placebo; per-sample allocation not given. Material that was analyzed had been drawn on day 63 after the first vaccine or placebo injection. The source was peripheral blood, collected in a trial of Ad26.COV2.S vaccine versus placebo. The receptor source for this set is a person aged 18-65 years who received the Ad26.COV2.S COVID-19 vaccine or a placebo.

V and J are TRBV14 and TRBJ2-2; D gene uncertain. V was pared by 4 bases and J by 4 bases, with 7 bases between. Per the germline V gene, CDR1 is SGHDN and CDR2 is FVKESK. This CDR3 has 13 residues. CDR3 loop: CASSPRVTGELFF. In nucleotides, the CDR3 is TGTGCCAGCAGCCCGCGTGTCACCGGGGAGCTGTTTTTT.

V is TRBV25-1 and J is TRBJ2-4, with a weak D call TRBD1 (5 bases). The V and J ends lost 7 bases and 5 bases respectively, with 12 bases between them. Germline CDR1 MGHDK, CDR2 SYGVNS. The CDR3 totals 13 residues. The CDR3 loop is CASMPGFENIQYF. The CDR3 nucleotides are TGTGCCAGCATGCCAGGGTTCGAAAACATTCAGTACTTC.

This clone was recorded once. The V and J genes are TRBV5-1 and TRBJ2-1, with TRBD2 matching 10 bases. Germline-derived CDR1 and CDR2 are SGHRS and YFSETQ. Trimming removed 0 bases from V and 8 bases from J; junction bases left unmatched: 2. This CDR3 contains 14 residues. The CDR3 nucleotides read TGCGCCAGCAGCTTGGTGACTAGCGGGCATGAGCAGTTCTTC. It codes for CASSLVTSGHEQFF.

This rearrangement joins TRBV27 to TRBJ2-1; TRBD1 might be the D (6 bases). Germline CDR1 MNHEY, CDR2 SMNVEV (reference sequence). V dropped 4 bases and J dropped 8 bases, with 12 bases sitting between them. The CDR3 has 13 amino acids. The CDR3 region has the DNA TGTGCCAGCAGTTCCATACAGGGATATGAGCAGTTCTTC. The encoded protein is CASSSIQGYEQFF.

The chain carries TRBV20-1 and TRBJ1-3; D is unclear. This CDR3 is 11 amino acids long. Germline V gives CDR1 DFQATT, CDR2 SNEGSKA (reference sequence). Between the trimmed V and J ends, which lost 3 bases and 8 bases, there was a span of 8 bases. CDR3 sequence reads: CSASFADTIYF. As DNA, the CDR3 is TGCAGTGCTAGCTTCGCAGACACCATATATTTT.

The chain uses TRBV10-2 and TRBJ2-5, with D unclear. The V gene's germline CDR1 is WSHSY and CDR2 SAAADI. Between the trimmed V and J ends, which lost 6 bases and 2 bases, there was a span of 4 bases. This CDR3 region has 11 residues. CDR3 coding DNA: TGCGCCAGCAGCACTCAAGAGACCCAGTACTTC. This sequence encodes CASSTQETQYF.

The rearrangement links TRBV28 to TRBJ1-1; D is uncertain. Germline CDR1 is MDHEN and CDR2 is SYDVKM. V was shortened by 2 bases and J by 8 bases, with 9 bases between the two germline ends. The CDR3 spans 12 residues. The CDR3 DNA follows: TGTGCCAGCAGTTTACGGGTCGGGGAAGCTTTCTTT. Encoded protein: CASSLRVGEAFF.

The J gene is TRBJ2-1, the V gene TRBV7-9; 10 bases line up with TRBD2. The trim removed 5 bases at V and 7 bases at J, leaving 8 bases unmatched. The germline gives CDR1 SEHNR, CDR2 FQNEAQ (reference sequence). This CDR3 is 15 amino acids long. The CDR3 spells CASSVGPGLANEQFF. CDR3 DNA: TGTGCCAGCAGCGTTGGACCGGGACTAGCGAATGAGCAGTTCTTC.

The rearrangement joins TRBV2 to TRBJ2-2; 9 bases align to TRBD2. Germline-derived CDR1 and CDR2 are SNHLY and FYNNEI. The CDR3 totals 16 residues. The V gene end was trimmed by 5 bases and the J gene end by 1 base; junction bases not matched to a gene: 5. In DNA form, the CDR3 reads TGTGCCAGCAGTCGACTAGCGGACCTGAACACCGGGGAGCTGTTTTTT. Translation: CASSRLADLNTGELFF.

The chain links TRBV28 to TRBJ1-1, with no clear D. Germline lookup yields CDR1 MDHEN and CDR2 SYDVKM. This CDR3 is 15 amino acids long. V gave up 8 bases and J gave up 8 bases, with 24 bases separating them. The DNA of the CDR3 is TGTGCCAGCCAAGGATCCCCCCCGGCCCTCGTGGAAGCTTTCTTT. It codes for CASQGSPPALVEAFF.

The CDR3 sequence: CASSIALLGQGNTIYF. CDR3 nucleotides: TGTGCCAGTAGTATAGCCCTCTTGGGGCAAGGAAACACCATATATTTT. The V gene is TRBV19, the J gene TRBJ1-3; a weak D match, TRBD1 (5 bases). The CDR3 runs 16 residues. Germline CDR1 reads LNHDA; CDR2 reads SQIVND (reference sequence). V lost 1 base and J lost 4, with 14 bases in between.

The rearrangement joins TRBV9 to TRBJ2-2; D remains ambiguous. Germline V gene lookup returns CDR1 SGDLS and CDR2 YYNGEE. CDR3 length equals 11 residues. Trimming cost V 5 bases and J 6 bases, with 5 bases left between them. The CDR3 DNA reads as TGTGCCAGCAGGGATCCCGGGGAGCTGTTTTTT. Translation gives CASRDPGELFF. Drawing the rest from reference TRBV9 and TRBJ2-2, the complete variable domain is DSGVTQTPKHLITATGQRVTLRCSPRSGDLSVYWYQQSLDQGLQFLIQYYNGEERAKGNILERFSAQQFPDLHSELNLSSLELGDSALYFCASRDPGELFFGEGSRLTVL.

This clone occurred a few times. The rearrangement uses TRBV5-1 and TRBJ2-1; weak D call: TRBD1 (6 bases). The CDR3 is 15 residues long. The germline V gene encodes CDR1 SGHRS and CDR2 YFSETQ. Deletions cut 1 base from V and 2 bases from J, with 10 bases between. CDR3: CASSLIQGTYNEQFF. The DNA for the CDR3 is TGCGCCAGCAGCTTGATACAGGGAACCTACAATGAGCAGTTCTTC.

The CDR3 here is CASSQQLASNEQFF. CDR3 nucleotide sequence: TGTGCCAGCAGCCAACAACTAGCGTCGAATGAGCAGTTCTTC. The chain employs TRBV11-2 and TRBJ2-1; 7 nucleotides agree with TRBD2. The CDR3 spans 14 residues. Germline loops: CDR1 SGHAT, CDR2 FQNNGV. The V segment lost 5 bases and the J segment 7 bases; nucleotides outside the gene matches: 8.

This chain links TRBV7-8 with TRBJ2-5, with TRBD1 identical over 8 bases. V shed 8 bases, J shed 3 bases, and the junction held 5 bases outside the gene matches. Germline V gene lookup returns CDR1 SGHVS and CDR2 FQNEAQ. The CDR3 is 13 amino acids. CDR3 sequence: CASLPGGEETQYF. As DNA, the CDR3 is TGTGCCAGCCTTCCAGGGGGCGAAGAGACCCAGTACTTC.